The rows below give T cell receptor beta chains drawn from one sample of a study of blood T cell repertoires in COVID-19. Clones were sequenced by immunoSEQ multiplex PCR, and TCRdb holds only the in-frame ones, with some missing. The sample shows 150,000 or so clones, 88% of them seen only once. Sequencing was carried out using peripheral blood. The receptors derive from a woman in her 70s with acute or convalescent COVID-19. CDR3s include the opening cysteine and the closing phenylalanine or tryptophan. Each record gives: clone size, D gene, CDR3 length, J gene, V gene, CDR3 protein, CDR3 DNA. A D gene is named only where the DNA matches it firmly. Part of the rows lack a size; the others show once, few, many or a class for expanded clones.

>NA|NA|13|TRBJ2-5|TRBV7-9
CASSLGGQETQYF
TGTGCCAGCAGCTTAGGCGGGCAAGAGACCCAGTACTTC
>NA|NA|16|TRBJ2-6|TRBV5-1
CASSLQGGGGANVLTF
TGCGCCAGCAGCTTACAGGGTGGTGGTGGGGCCAACGTCCTGACTTTC
>NA|NA|12|TRBJ2-1|TRBV12-3/TRBV12-4
CASTRTENEQFF
TGTGCCAGCACACGGACTGAAAATGAGCAGTTCTTC
>once|NA|18|TRBJ2-2|TRBV4-3
CASSQDVLGGPNTGELFF
TGCGCCAGCAGCCAAGATGTTCTCGGAGGCCCGAACACCGGGGAGCTGTTTTTT
>NA|TRBD1|15|TRBJ1-2|TRBV28
CASSFRDRANYGYTF
TGTGCCAGCAGTTTCCGGGACAGGGCTAACTATGGCTACACCTTC
>NA|NA|14|TRBJ1-1|TRBV28
CASSLRPRHTEAFF
TGTGCCAGCAGTTTACGCCCGAGGCACACTGAAGCTTTCTTT
>NA|NA|16|TRBJ1-5|TRBV19
CASSIDPPGYVQPQHF
TGTGCCAGTAGTATAGATCCACCGGGGTACGTACAGCCCCAGCATTTT
>NA|TRBD1|13|TRBJ1-1|TRBV4-3
CASSRDRGLLPFF
TGCGCCAGCAGCCGGGACAGGGGGCTTCTGCCTTTCTTT
>NA|NA|14|TRBJ1-4|TRBV2
CASSRLLTNEKLFF
TGTGCCAGCAGTCGACTATTGACTAATGAAAAACTGTTTTTT
>NA|TRBD1|15|TRBJ1-1|TRBV13
CASRSLGQVKAEAFF
TGTGCCAGCAGATCGCTAGGACAGGTTAAAGCTGAAGCTTTCTTT
>once|NA|15|TRBJ2-5|TRBV14
CASSLVSGFQETQYF
TGTGCCAGCAGCCTAGTATCAGGCTTCCAAGAGACCCAGTACTTC
>NA|NA|14|TRBJ1-2|TRBV6-4
CASSQGTSNYGYTF
TGTGCCAGCAGCCAGGGAACCAGTAACTATGGCTACACCTTC
>NA|TRBD1|14|TRBJ2-7|TRBV11-2
CASSPDRGFYEQYF
TGTGCCAGCAGCCCAGACAGGGGGTTCTACGAGCAGTACTTC
>NA|NA|12|TRBJ1-5|TRBV28
CASRARDQPQHF
TGTGCCAGCAGAGCCAGGGATCAGCCCCAGCATTTT
>once|TRBD1|17|TRBJ1-4|TRBV4-3
CASSQDWGTEAQEKLFF
TGCGCCAGCAGCCAAGATTGGGGGACAGAGGCTCAGGAAAAACTGTTTTTT
>NA|TRBD1|16|TRBJ2-7|TRBV18
CASINIKGAESYEQYF
TGTGCCAGCATAAACATTAAGGGGGCAGAGTCCTACGAGCAGTACTTC
>NA|NA|14|TRBJ1-6|TRBV10-3
CAISDQGGNSPLHF
TGTGCCATCAGTGACCAGGGTGGCAATTCACCCCTCCACTTT
>NA|NA|17|TRBJ2-5|TRBV7-6
CASSPIGRGSIQETQYF
TGTGCCAGCAGCCCCATCGGTCGGGGGAGCATCCAAGAGACCCAGTACTTC
>NA|NA|17|TRBJ1-6|TRBV7-9
CASSLVAGISYNSPLHF
TGTGCCAGCAGCTTAGTCGCAGGGATTTCCTATAATTCACCCCTCCACTTT
>NA|NA|12|TRBJ2-3|TRBV6-5
CASRSSTDTQYF
TGTGCCAGCAGATCTAGCACAGATACGCAGTATTTT
>NA|TRBD1|15|TRBJ1-2|TRBV5-8
CASSKTDRENYGYTF
TGTGCCAGCAGCAAAACCGACAGGGAGAACTATGGCTACACCTTC
>few|NA|16|TRBJ1-2|TRBV6-1
CASSEAEAGFGYGYTF
TGTGCCAGCAGTGAAGCCGAAGCGGGGTTTGGCTATGGCTACACCTTC
>once|NA|14|TRBJ2-3|TRBV18
CASSPLQVTDTQYF
TGTGCCAGCTCACCACTACAAGTTACAGATACGCAGTATTTT
>NA|NA|16|TRBJ1-4|TRBV25-1
CASSERGEGGGEKLFF
TGTGCCAGCAGTGAAAGAGGTGAAGGGGGGGGTGAAAAACTGTTTTTT
>NA|TRBD1|15|TRBJ2-7|TRBV7-3
CASSLGTGSAYEQYF
TGTGCCAGCAGCCTCGGGACAGGGAGCGCCTACGAGCAGTACTTC
>NA|NA|14|TRBJ2-7|TRBV19
CASSKGDMDYEQYF
TGTGCCAGTAGTAAGGGGGACATGGACTACGAGCAGTACTTC
>few|TRBD1|15|TRBJ1-2|TRBV24-1
CATSDRQGANYGYTF
TGTGCCACCAGTGATAGACAGGGGGCTAACTATGGCTACACCTTC
>NA|NA|13|TRBJ1-4|TRBV4-1
CASAQGFWEKLFF
TGCGCCAGCGCTCAGGGTTTCTGGGAAAAACTGTTTTTT
>NA|TRBD1|13|TRBJ1-5|TRBV2
CASTGQYNQPQHF
TGTGCCAGCACGGGACAGTACAATCAGCCCCAGCATTTT
>NA|TRBD1|12|TRBJ1-2|TRBV2
CASKPGTAGYTF
TGTGCCAGCAAACCCGGGACAGCCGGCTACACCTTC
>NA|NA|14|TRBJ1-2|TRBV5-1
CASSLEAGRYGYTF
TGCGCCAGCAGCTTGGAGGCAGGCCGGTATGGCTACACCTTC
>NA|TRBD1|14|TRBJ1-5|TRBV5-1
CASSLGTGGQPQHF
TGCGCCAGCAGCTTGGGGACAGGGGGGCAGCCCCAGCATTTT
>once|NA|12|TRBJ1-2|TRBV6-5
CASRNFVYGYTF
TGTGCCAGCAGAAACTTTGTATATGGCTACACCTTC
>NA|NA|13|TRBJ1-2|TRBV6-5
CASSLSGNYGYTF
TGTGCCAGCAGTCTATCCGGGAACTATGGCTACACCTTC
>NA|NA|13|TRBJ1-1|TRBV18
CASSPGSNTEAFF
TGTGCCAGCTCACCCGGGTCGAACACTGAAGCTTTCTTT
>NA|NA|14|TRBJ1-1|TRBV14
CASSQAQMNTEAFF
TGTGCCAGCAGCCAAGCGCAGATGAACACTGAAGCTTTCTTT
>NA|NA|16|TRBJ2-1|TRBV4-1
CASSQAPSAPYNEQFF
TGCGCCAGCAGCCAAGCCCCCAGTGCCCCCTACAATGAGCAGTTCTTC
>few|NA|16|TRBJ1-3|TRBV5-1
CASSLGQLYSGNTIYF
TGCGCCAGCAGCTTGGGACAGCTCTACTCTGGAAACACCATATATTTT
>NA|TRBD2|15|TRBJ2-2|TRBV11-3
CASSPGTTPTGELFF
TGTGCCAGCAGCCCCGGGACTACACCCACCGGGGAGCTGTTTTTT
>few|NA|12|TRBJ2-7|TRBV7-9
CASTPQGTRQYF
TGTGCCAGCACCCCGCAGGGGACAAGGCAGTACTTC
>NA|TRBD1|14|TRBJ1-2|TRBV30
CACMTGETVYGYTF
TGTGCCTGCATGACAGGGGAAACTGTCTATGGCTACACCTTC
>NA|NA|15|TRBJ1-5|TRBV7-9
CASSRGGVRDQPQHF
TGTGCCAGCAGCCGGGGTGGGGTACGTGATCAGCCCCAGCATTTT
>NA|NA|13|TRBJ1-3|TRBV15
CATRQSSGNTIYF
TGTGCCACCCGACAGTCCTCTGGAAACACCATATATTTT
>NA|TRBD1|16|TRBJ2-3|TRBV19
CASTRQGAKSPDTQYF
TGTGCCAGTACTCGACAGGGGGCTAAGTCACCAGATACGCAGTATTTT
>NA|TRBD2|14|TRBJ2-7|TRBV18
CASSGTSGPYEQYF
TGTGCCAGCTCAGGAACTAGCGGTCCCTACGAGCAGTACTTC
>NA|TRBD1|15|TRBJ1-1|TRBV14
CASSQLRQGRTEAFF
TGTGCCAGCAGCCAGCTCAGACAGGGGCGAACTGAAGCTTTCTTT
>NA|NA|17|TRBJ2-2|TRBV19
CASSIAMGAAAAGELFF
TGTGCCAGTAGTATAGCGATGGGCGCAGCGGCAGCCGGGGAGCTGTTTTTT
>NA|TRBD1|14|TRBJ1-5|TRBV7-9
CASSITGGSQPQHF
TGTGCCAGCAGCATTACAGGGGGCAGCCAGCCCCAGCATTTT
>NA|NA|16|TRBJ1-5|TRBV7-3
CASSLTARLSNQPQHF
TGTGCCAGCAGCTTAACTGCCAGGTTAAGCAATCAGCCCCAGCATTTT
>NA|NA|13|TRBJ2-1|TRBV7-2
CASSFGGLDEQFF
TGTGCCAGCAGCTTTGGAGGTTTAGATGAGCAGTTCTTC